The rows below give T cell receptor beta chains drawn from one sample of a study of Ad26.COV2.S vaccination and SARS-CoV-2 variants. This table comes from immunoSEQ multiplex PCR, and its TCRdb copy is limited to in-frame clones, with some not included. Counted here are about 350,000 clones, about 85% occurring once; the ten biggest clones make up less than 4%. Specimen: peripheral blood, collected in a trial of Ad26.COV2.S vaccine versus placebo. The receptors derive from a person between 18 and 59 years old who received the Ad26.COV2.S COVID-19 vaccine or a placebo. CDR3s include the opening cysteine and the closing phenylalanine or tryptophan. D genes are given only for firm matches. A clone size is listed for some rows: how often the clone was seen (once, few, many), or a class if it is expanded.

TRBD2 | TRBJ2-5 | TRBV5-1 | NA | CASSPIAGGAETQYF | TGCGCCAGCAGCCCCATAGCGGGGGGCGCAGAGACCCAGTACTTC
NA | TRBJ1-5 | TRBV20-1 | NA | CSASGGRGDNQPQHF | TGCAGTGCTAGTGGAGGGAGGGGAGACAATCAGCCCCAGCATTTT
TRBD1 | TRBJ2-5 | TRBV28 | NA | CASRSHPTGAGTQYF | TGTGCCAGCAGGTCCCACCCGACAGGGGCGGGGACCCAGTACTTC
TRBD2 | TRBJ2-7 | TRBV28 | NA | CASSRTSGSQTVEQYF | TGTGCCAGCAGTCGGACTAGCGGGAGTCAGACAGTTGAGCAGTACTTC
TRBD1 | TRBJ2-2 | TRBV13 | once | CASSLDRGEGWELFF | TGTGCCAGCAGCTTGGACAGGGGTGAAGGCTGGGAGCTGTTTTTT
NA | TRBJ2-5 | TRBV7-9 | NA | CASSLVGGSQTQYF | TGTGCCAGCAGCTTAGTTGGAGGATCACAGACCCAGTACTTC
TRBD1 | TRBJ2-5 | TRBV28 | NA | CASSPQQGWETQYF | TGTGCCAGCAGTCCCCAACAGGGGTGGGAGACCCAGTACTTC
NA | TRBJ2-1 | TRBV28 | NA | CASSLRGALYNEQFF | TGTGCCAGCAGTTTAAGAGGGGCCCTCTACAATGAGCAGTTCTTC
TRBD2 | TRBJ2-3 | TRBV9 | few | CASSPMSGRALTDTQYF | TGTGCCAGCAGCCCCATGAGTGGGAGGGCCTTGACAGATACGCAGTATTTT
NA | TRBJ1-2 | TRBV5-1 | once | CASSLEWGANYGYTF | TGCGCCAGCAGCTTGGAGTGGGGCGCTAACTATGGCTACACCTTC
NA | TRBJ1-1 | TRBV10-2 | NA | CASSETGITEAFF | TGCGCCAGCAGTGAGACAGGGATAACTGAAGCTTTCTTT
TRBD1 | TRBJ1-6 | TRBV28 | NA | CASSPPGQLNSPLHF | TGTGCCAGCAGTCCACCGGGACAGCTAAATTCACCCCTCCACTTT
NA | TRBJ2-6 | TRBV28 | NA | CASQVSSGANVLTF | TGTGCCAGTCAGGTCTCCTCTGGGGCCAACGTCCTGACTTTC
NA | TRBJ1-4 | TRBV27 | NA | CASSLTRQSVEKLFF | TGTGCCAGCAGTCTTACAAGGCAGTCCGTGGAAAAACTGTTTTTT
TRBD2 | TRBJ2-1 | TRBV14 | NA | CASSQLLAGKGNEQFF | TGTGCCAGCAGCCAACTACTAGCGGGAAAAGGCAATGAGCAGTTCTTC
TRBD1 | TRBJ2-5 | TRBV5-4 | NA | CASSSPGTGRETQYF | TGTGCCAGCAGCTCCCCCGGGACAGGTAGAGAGACCCAGTACTTC
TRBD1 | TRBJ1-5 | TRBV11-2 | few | CASSLGPGQPNQPQHF | TGTGCCAGCAGCTTAGGCCCGGGACAGCCCAATCAGCCCCAGCATTTT
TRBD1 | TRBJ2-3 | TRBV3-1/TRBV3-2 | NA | CASSQGTGAGTDTQYF | TGTGCCAGCAGCCAGGGGACAGGGGCGGGCACAGATACGCAGTATTTT
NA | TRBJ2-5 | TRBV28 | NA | CASSLGGGETQYF | TGTGCCAGCAGTCTTGGGGGAGGAGAGACCCAGTACTTC
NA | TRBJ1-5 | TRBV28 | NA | CASSFNAGSQPQHF | TGTGCCAGCAGTTTTAACGCGGGAAGTCAGCCCCAGCATTTT
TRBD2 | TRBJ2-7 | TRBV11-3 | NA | CASSRGPGGSYEQYF | TGTGCCAGCAGCCGCGGCCCGGGAGGGTCCTACGAGCAGTACTTC
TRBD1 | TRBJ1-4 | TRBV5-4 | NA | CASRSGQGATNEKLFF | TGTGCCAGCAGATCTGGACAGGGGGCTACTAATGAAAAACTGTTTTTT
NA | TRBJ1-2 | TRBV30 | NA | CATSGGAYGYTF | TGTGCGACCTCTGGAGGGGCCTATGGCTACACCTTC
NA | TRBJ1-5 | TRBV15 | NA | CATSRDNLSNQPQHF | TGTGCCACCAGCAGAGATAACCTTAGCAATCAGCCCCAGCATTTT
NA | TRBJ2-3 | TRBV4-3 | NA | CASSQDFSRSLTDTQYF | TGCGCCAGCAGCCAAGATTTCTCGCGGAGCCTCACAGATACGCAGTATTTT
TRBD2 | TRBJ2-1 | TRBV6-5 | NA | CASRRGGVHYNEQFF | TGTGCCAGCAGGCGGGGGGGAGTTCACTACAATGAGCAGTTCTTC
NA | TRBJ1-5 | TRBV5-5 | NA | CASSLVAGSNQPQHF | TGTGCCAGCAGCTTGGTGGCGGGTTCCAATCAGCCCCAGCATTTT
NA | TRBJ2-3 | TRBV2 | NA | CASSDLADTQYF | TGTGCCAGCAGTGACTTAGCGGATACGCAGTATTTT
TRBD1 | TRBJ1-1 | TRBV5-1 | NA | CASSPDRGRGTEAFF | TGCGCCAGCAGCCCGGACAGGGGGCGGGGCACTGAAGCTTTCTTT
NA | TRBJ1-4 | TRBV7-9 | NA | CASSPKGLRGNEKLFF | TGTGCCAGCAGCCCAAAAGGCTTGAGGGGCAATGAAAAACTGTTTTTT
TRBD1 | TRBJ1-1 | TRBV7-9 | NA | CASSPTGTFNTEAFF | TGTGCCAGCAGCCCGACAGGGACTTTTAACACTGAAGCTTTCTTT
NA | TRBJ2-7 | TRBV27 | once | CASRAGRSSSYEQYF | TGTGCCAGCAGGGCGGGACGGTCGAGCTCCTACGAGCAGTACTTC
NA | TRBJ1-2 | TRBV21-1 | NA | CASSKEVRWKRGGYGYTF | TGTGCCAGCAGCAAAGAGGTAAGGTGGAAAAGGGGGGGCTATGGCTACACCTTC
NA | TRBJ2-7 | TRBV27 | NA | CASSSIHDPTYEQYF | TGTGCCAGCAGTTCAATCCACGACCCAACCTACGAGCAGTACTTC
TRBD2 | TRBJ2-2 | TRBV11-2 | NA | CASSSPRGAGGSSGELFF | TGTGCCAGCAGCTCACCCCGGGGAGCGGGAGGGTCCAGCGGGGAGCTGTTTTTT
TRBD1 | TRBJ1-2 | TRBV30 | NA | CAWIEGQPYGYTF | TGTGCCTGGATTGAGGGACAGCCCTATGGCTACACCTTC
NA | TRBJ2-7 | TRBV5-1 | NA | CASSLPGIYEQYF | TGCGCCAGCAGCCTTCCCGGGATCTACGAGCAGTACTTC
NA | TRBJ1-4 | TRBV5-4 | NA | CASRDRTATNEKLFF | TGTGCCAGCAGGGATAGGACAGCAACTAATGAAAAACTGTTTTTT
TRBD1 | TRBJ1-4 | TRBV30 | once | CALRQGVNEKLFF | TGTGCCTTAAGACAGGGCGTTAATGAAAAACTGTTTTTT
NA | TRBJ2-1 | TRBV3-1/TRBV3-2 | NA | CASSQEAETHRGEQFF | TGTGCCAGCAGCCAAGAGGCCGAGACTCACCGGGGTGAGCAGTTCTTC
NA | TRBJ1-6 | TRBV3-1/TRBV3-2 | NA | CASSQEGIGSSPLHF | TGTGCCAGCAGCCAAGAAGGGATAGGGTCGTCACCCCTCCACTTT
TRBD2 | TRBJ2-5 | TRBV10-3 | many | CAISEWWGRGQETQYF | TGTGCCATCAGTGAGTGGTGGGGGAGGGGTCAAGAGACCCAGTACTTC
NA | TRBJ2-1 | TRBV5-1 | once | CASSLGASYNEQFF | TGCGCCAGCAGCTTGGGGGCGAGTTACAATGAGCAGTTCTTC
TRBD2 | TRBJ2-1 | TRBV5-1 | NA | CASSPSTGGNEQFF | TGCGCCAGCAGCCCCAGCACGGGGGGGAATGAGCAGTTCTTC
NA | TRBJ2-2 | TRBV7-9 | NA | CASSPPVGAGELFF | TGTGCCAGCAGCCCCCCGGTCGGGGCCGGGGAGCTGTTTTTT
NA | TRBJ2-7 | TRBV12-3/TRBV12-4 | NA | CASRGHSYEQYF | TGTGCCAGCCGCGGACACTCGTACGAGCAGTACTTC